A single sample is the source of the 10 T cell receptor beta chains below, sequenced in a study of T cell responses to AZD1222 COVID-19 vaccine. Using immunoSEQ multiplex PCR, the repertoire was profiled, and TCRdb retains in-frame clones only, with some absent. Here the sample spans about 160,000 clones, approximately 87% being singletons. Sequencing was performed on peripheral blood, taken 28 days after the second AZD1222 dose. The receptors were gathered from an adult who received the AZD1222 COVID-19 vaccine.

This clone came up once. The gene calls are TRBV10-3 and TRBJ2-2; D perhaps matches TRBD2 (6 bases). V gave up 6 bases and J gave up 0 bases, with 11 bases separating them. CDR3 length: 15 amino acids. CDR1 and CDR2 (germline): ENHRY, SYGVKD. This CDR3 is CAIRVADANTGELFF. The CDR3 bases are TGTGCCATCAGGGTAGCGGACGCGAACACCGGGGAGCTGTTTTTT.

In its sample, this clone was seen a few times. The CDR3 sequence is CASSQRVQHSNQPQHF. CDR3 DNA sequence: TGTGCCAGCAGCCAGAGGGTTCAACATAGCAATCAGCCCCAGCATTTT. The chain combines TRBV4-2 with TRBJ1-5; the D is unclear. V lost 3 bases and J lost 0, with 12 bases in between. This CDR3 region has 16 residues. CDR1 LGHNA and CDR2 YNFKEQ come from the germline V gene.

The chain couples TRBV7-9 to TRBJ1-2; TRBD1 matches at 8 bases. CDR3 length: 16 residues. Germline V gene data show CDR1 as SEHNR and CDR2 as FQNEAQ (reference sequence). The trim removed 0 bases at V and 6 bases at J, leaving 9 bases unmatched. CDR3 residues: CASSLAQGAGQNGYTF. The CDR3 DNA follows: TGTGCCAGCAGCTTAGCTCAGGGGGCAGGGCAAAATGGCTACACCTTC.

The CDR3 here is CASSEGTEAFF. In DNA, the CDR3 is TGTGCCAGCAGTGAAGGGACTGAAGCTTTCTTT. V and J are TRBV2 and TRBJ1-1; D is uncertain. Between the trimmed V and J ends, which lost 1 base and 5 bases, there was a span of 2 bases. The CDR3 sequence is 11 residues long. Germline assignment: CDR1 SNHLY and CDR2 FYNNEI.

V gene TRBV6-5 combines with J gene TRBJ1-1; TRBD1 is a possible D gene (6 bases). The V end lost 8 bases, the J end lost 2 bases, and 9 bases lay between the germline ends. CDR3 length: 12 amino acids. Germline V gene sequence: CDR1 MNHEY, CDR2 SVGAGI. CDR3 coding DNA: TGTGCCAGCGGGACACCTAACACTGAAGCTTTCTTT. Amino acids: CASGTPNTEAFF.

CDR3 region: CASSQGTGTGNSPLHF. Here the CDR3 DNA reads TGTGCCAGCAGCCAAGGAACCGGGACGGGTAATTCACCCCTCCACTTT. The rearrangement uses TRBV14 and TRBJ1-6; possibly TRBD1 for D (5 bases). Trimming pared 1 base from V and 6 bases from J, leaving 13 bases between. Germline V lookup: CDR1 SGHDN, CDR2 FVKESK. The CDR3 is 16 residues long.

V is TRBV2 and J is TRBJ1-2; TRBD1 might be the D (5 bases). Germline V gene lookup returns CDR1 SNHLY and CDR2 FYNNEI. The V end was cut by 2 bases, the J end by 4 bases, with 17 bases between. The CDR3 is made up of 16 amino acids. CDR3 in amino acids: CASSERGPRGVYGYTF. The CDR3 nucleotides are TGTGCCAGCAGTGAACGGGGTCCGAGGGGAGTCTATGGCTACACCTTC.

V and J are TRBV6-5 and TRBJ2-3; maybe TRBD2 (5 bases). There are 15 residues in the CDR3. V shed 4 bases and J shed 2 bases, with 13 bases lying between them. Per the germline V gene, CDR1 is MNHEY and CDR2 is SVGAGI. The CDR3 nucleotides read TGTGCCAGCAGTTCCGCGGGTGCCACCACAGATACGCAGTATTTT. Translated, it gives CASSSAGATTDTQYF.

This chain uses TRBV28 with TRBJ2-3; D not resolved. The V gene lost 8 bases and the J gene lost 2 bases, with 23 bases spanning the gap. Germline loops: CDR1 MDHEN, CDR2 SYDVKM. The CDR3 sequence is 17 residues long. As DNA, the CDR3 is TGTGCCAGCCTTAGGGTTCCGACTCGCCAGATCACAGATACGCAGTATTTT. Residues: CASLRVPTRQITDTQYF.

This clone was recorded once. The gene calls are TRBV30 and TRBJ2-3; D tentatively reads TRBD1 or TRBD2 (5 bases each). V lost 5 bases, J lost 5 bases, and 14 bases lay in between. Germline V gene data show CDR1 as GTSNPN and CDR2 as SVGIG (reference sequence). The CDR3 is made up of 13 amino acids. CDR3 in DNA: TGTGCCTGGGGGACGCGGGCTAGAGATACGCAGTATTTT. Translation: CAWGTRARDTQYF.